The TCR beta chain described here comes from a study of T cell responses to AZD1222 COVID-19 vaccine. Sequencing used immunoSEQ multiplex PCR; TCRdb keeps in-frame clones, though not all of them. This table holds around 150,000 clones, roughly 94% found once. This TCR was recovered from an adult in good health. This material consisted of peripheral blood, taken on day 0 of MenACWY control vaccination.

The CDR3 protein is CASSRERGSRNSPLHF. CDR3 in DNA: TGTGCCAGTAGCCGGGAAAGGGGTAGCCGGAATTCACCCCTCCACTTT. The chain uses TRBV19 and TRBJ1-6, with D maybe TRBD1 (5 bases). CDR1 and CDR2 (germline): LNHDA, SQIVND (reference sequence). The V and J ends lost 6 bases and 7 bases respectively, with 19 bases between them. There are 16 residues in the CDR3.